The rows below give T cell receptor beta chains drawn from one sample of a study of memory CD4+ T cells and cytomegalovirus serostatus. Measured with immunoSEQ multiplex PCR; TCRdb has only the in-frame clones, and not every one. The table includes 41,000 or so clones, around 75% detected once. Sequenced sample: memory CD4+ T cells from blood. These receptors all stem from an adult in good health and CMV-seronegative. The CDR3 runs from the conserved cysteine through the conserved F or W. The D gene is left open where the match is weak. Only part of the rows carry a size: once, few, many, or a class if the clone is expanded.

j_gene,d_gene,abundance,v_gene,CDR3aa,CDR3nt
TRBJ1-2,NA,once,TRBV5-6,CASSPWFREYGYTF,TGTGCCAGCAGCCCCTGGTTTAGGGAGTATGGCTACACCTTC
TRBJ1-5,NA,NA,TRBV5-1,CATFPRPQHF,TGCGCCACATTCCCTCGGCCCCAGCATTTT
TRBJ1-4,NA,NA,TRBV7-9,CASSLETNEKLFF,TGTGCCAGCAGCTTGGAAACTAATGAAAAACTGTTTTTT
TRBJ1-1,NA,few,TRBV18,CASSRQRNTEAFF,TGTGCCAGCTCAAGGCAGCGGAACACTGAAGCTTTCTTT
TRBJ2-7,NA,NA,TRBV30,CAWSEGRYMEYF,TGTGCCTGGAGTGAAGGTCGATACATGGAGTACTTC
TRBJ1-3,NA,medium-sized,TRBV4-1,CASSQGRLDTIYF,TGCGCCAGCAGCCAGGGACGATTGGACACCATATATTTT
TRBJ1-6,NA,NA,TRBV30,CAWSVLGGSPLHF,TGTGCCTGGAGTGTACTAGGCGGTTCACCCCTCCACTTT
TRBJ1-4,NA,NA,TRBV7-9,CASSRNRFLNEKLFF,TGTGCCAGCAGCCGGAACAGGTTCTTGAATGAAAAACTGTTTTTT
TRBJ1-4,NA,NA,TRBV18,CASSPSGEVEKLFF,TGTGCCAGCTCACCGTCAGGGGAGGTTGAAAAACTGTTTTTT
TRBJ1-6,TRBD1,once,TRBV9,CASSVGATGGHHSSPLHF,TGTGCCAGCAGCGTAGGAGCAACAGGGGGTCACCATAGCTCACCCCTCCACTTT
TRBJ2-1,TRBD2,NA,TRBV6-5,CASSYGGGNEQFF,TGTGCCAGCAGTTACGGGGGGGGCAATGAGCAGTTCTTC
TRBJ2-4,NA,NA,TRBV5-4,CASSLENIQYF,TGTGCCAGCAGCTTGGAAAACATTCAGTACTTC
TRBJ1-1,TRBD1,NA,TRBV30,CAWSDRANRGQNTEAFF,TGTGCCTGGAGTGATCGAGCAAACAGGGGGCAGAACACTGAAGCTTTCTTT
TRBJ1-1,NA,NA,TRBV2,CASSGQGVNTEAFF,TGTGCCAGCAGTGGTCAGGGAGTGAACACTGAAGCTTTCTTT
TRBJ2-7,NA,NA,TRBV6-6,CASSYPDSYEQYF,TGTGCCAGCAGTTACCCGGACAGCTACGAGCAGTACTTC
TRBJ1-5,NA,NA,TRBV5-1,CASSPVRPDQPQHF,TGCGCCAGCAGCCCGGTCCGGCCTGATCAGCCCCAGCATTTT
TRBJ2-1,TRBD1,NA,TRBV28,CASSSPTGELF,TGTGCCAGCAGTAGCCCGACAGGGGAGCTCTTC
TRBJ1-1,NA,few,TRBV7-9,CASSTGTQPNKAFF,TGTGCCAGCAGCACCGGGACACAACCAAATAAAGCTTTCTTT
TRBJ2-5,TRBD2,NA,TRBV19,CASSSRSRTSLGETQYF,TGTGCCAGTAGTTCACGATCCCGGACTAGCTTAGGGGAGACCCAGTACTTC
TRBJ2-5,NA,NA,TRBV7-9,CASSDDVQTQYF,TGTGCCAGCAGCGACGACGTCCAGACCCAGTACTTC
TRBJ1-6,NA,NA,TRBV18,CASSPGDIYSPLHF,TGTGCCAGCTCACCAGGGGACATCTATTCACCCCTCCACTTT
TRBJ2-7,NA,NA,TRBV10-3,CAIRETGEQYF,TGTGCCATCAGGGAAACAGGCGAGCAGTACTTC
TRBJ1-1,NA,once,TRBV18,CASSPTGQNTEAFF,TGTGCCAGCTCACCCACAGGACAGAACACTGAAGCTTTCTTT
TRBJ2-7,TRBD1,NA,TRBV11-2,CASSFRQGSGSYEQYF,TGTGCCAGCAGTTTCCGACAGGGTTCGGGCTCCTACGAGCAGTACTTC
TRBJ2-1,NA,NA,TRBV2,CASRTMGVTYNEQFF,TGTGCCAGCAGGACTATGGGGGTCACCTACAATGAGCAGTTCTTC
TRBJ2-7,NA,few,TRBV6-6,CASTEGIEQYF,TGTGCCAGCACCGAGGGGATCGAGCAGTACTTC
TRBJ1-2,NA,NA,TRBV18,CASSLGAQGGYTF,TGTGCCAGCTCACTAGGGGCCCAGGGTGGCTACACCTTC
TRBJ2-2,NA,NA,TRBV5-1,CASSPYGTQNTGELFF,TGCGCCAGCAGCCCTTATGGGACACAGAACACCGGGGAGCTGTTTTTT
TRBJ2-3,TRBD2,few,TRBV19,CASSQTSAARTDTQYF,TGTGCCAGTAGCCAGACTAGCGCGGCTCGCACAGATACGCAGTATTTT
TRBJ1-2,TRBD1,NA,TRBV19,CASRGGQAPYGYTF,TGTGCCTCGAGGGGTGGACAGGCCCCCTATGGCTACACCTTC
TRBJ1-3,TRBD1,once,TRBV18,CASSPGQGNTIYF,TGTGCCAGCTCACCGGGACAGGGAAACACCATATATTTT
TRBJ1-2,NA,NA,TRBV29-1,CSVEGGYTF,TGCAGCGTTGAAGGAGGCTACACCTTC
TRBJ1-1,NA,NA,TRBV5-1,CASSFKGDTEAFF,TGCGCCAGCAGCTTTAAAGGAGACACTGAAGCTTTCTTT
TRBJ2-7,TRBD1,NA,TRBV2,CASSGTGFGEQYF,TGTGCCAGCAGTGGGACAGGGTTTGGCGAGCAGTACTTC
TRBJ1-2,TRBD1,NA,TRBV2,CASGGQGTHYGYTF,TGTGCCAGCGGGGGACAGGGGACACACTATGGCTACACCTTC
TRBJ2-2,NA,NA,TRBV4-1,CASSQSYTGELFF,TGCGCCAGCAGCCAATCTTACACCGGGGAGCTGTTTTTT
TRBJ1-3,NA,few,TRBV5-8,CASSLGDTSSGNTIYF,TGTGCCAGCAGCTTGGGCGACACCTCCTCTGGAAACACCATATATTTT
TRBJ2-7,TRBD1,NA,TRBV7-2,CASSLGGTGVREQYF,TGTGCCAGCAGCTTAGGAGGGACAGGGGTTCGCGAGCAGTACTTC
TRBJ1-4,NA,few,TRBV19,CASLRGSSGYEKLFF,TGTGCCAGCCTACGAGGGTCGTCTGGTTACGAAAAACTGTTTTTT
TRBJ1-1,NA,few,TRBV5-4,CASSLEQGRGTEAFF,TGTGCCAGCAGCTTGGAGCAGGGGAGGGGGACTGAAGCTTTCTTT
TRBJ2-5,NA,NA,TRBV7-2,CASSLAQTQYF,TGTGCCAGCAGCTTAGCCCAGACCCAGTACTTC
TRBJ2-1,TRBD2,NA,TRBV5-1,CASSPGTSAPLGEQFF,TGCGCCAGCAGCCCAGGGACTAGCGCTCCTCTAGGCGAGCAGTTCTTC
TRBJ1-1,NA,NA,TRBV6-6,CASSSQGGNTEAFF,TGTGCCAGCAGTTCTCAGGGTGGTAACACTGAAGCTTTCTTT